This is a list of T cell receptor beta chains from one sample in a study of blood T cell repertoires in COVID-19. Repertoires were generated with immunoSEQ multiplex PCR, while TCRdb's copy carries only in-frame clones and drops some. The sample includes over 90,000 clones, about nine tenths of them seen just once. Sample: peripheral blood. The receptors were gathered from a woman in her seventies with acute or convalescent COVID-19. The CDR3 runs from the conserved cysteine through the conserved F or W. Fields, in order: V gene, D gene, J gene, clone size, CDR3 DNA, CDR3 protein. D genes are given only for firm matches. Clone size is shown for a subset of rows, as once, few, many or a class of expanded clone.

TRBV12-3/TRBV12-4,NA,TRBJ2-4,NA,TGTGCCAGCACCCCCGGCGGTGGAAACATTCAGTACTTC,CASTPGGGNIQYF
TRBV5-6,NA,TRBJ2-1,few,TGTGCCAGCAGCTTAACAAACAGGGACCATGAGCAGTTCTTC,CASSLTNRDHEQFF
TRBV7-8,NA,TRBJ2-2,NA,TGTGCCAGCAGCTTAGCTTGGTCAGGCTACGCGAACACCGGGGAGCTGTTTTTT,CASSLAWSGYANTGELFF
TRBV6-1,NA,TRBJ1-1,NA,TGTGCCAGCAGTGAATTATGGGCAGGGGCTAACACTGAAGCTTTCTTT,CASSELWAGANTEAFF
TRBV19,NA,TRBJ1-4,NA,TGTGCCAGTAGTATAGTTCAATCTCAATGGAGGGAAAAACTGTTTTTT,CASSIVQSQWREKLFF
TRBV6-5,TRBD2,TRBJ2-1,once,TGTGCCAGCAGACTAGCGGGGCCTACCTACAATGAGCAGTTCTTC,CASRLAGPTYNEQFF
TRBV3-1/TRBV3-2,TRBD1,TRBJ2-5,NA,TGTGCCAGCAGCCTCAAGGGACAGCAAGAGACCCAGTACTTC,CASSLKGQQETQYF
TRBV7-8,NA,TRBJ1-1,NA,TGTGCCAGCAGCTTAGCGGGGGGGAACACTGAAGCTTTCTTT,CASSLAGGNTEAFF
TRBV28,NA,TRBJ2-2,NA,TGTGCCAGCAGAATCGGACACGCGAACACCGGGGAGCTGTTTTTT,CASRIGHANTGELFF
TRBV6-5,NA,TRBJ1-2,NA,TGTGCCAGCAGTTACTCGTTGGACAGCTATGGCTACACCTTC,CASSYSLDSYGYTF
TRBV14,TRBD2,TRBJ2-1,NA,TGTGCCAGCAGCCAACTCCGAGCGGGGGGCGACAATGAGCAGTTCTTC,CASSQLRAGGDNEQFF
TRBV30,NA,TRBJ1-5,NA,TGTGCCTGGGCCGGTGGAGGAGGACAGCCCCAGCATTTT,CAWAGGGGQPQHF
TRBV28,TRBD1,TRBJ2-7,NA,TGTGCCAGCAGATCTTTGGGACAGGGGTTCAACGAGCAGTACTTC,CASRSLGQGFNEQYF
TRBV7-9,NA,TRBJ1-4,NA,TGTGCCAGCAGCTCCCGGAGTGGTGGGTTGGAGGAACTGTTTTTT,CASSSRSGGLEELFF
TRBV5-4,NA,TRBJ1-1,NA,TGTGCCAGCAGCCAACCCAGAACTGAAGCTTTCTTT,CASSQPRTEAFF
TRBV28,TRBD2,TRBJ2-5,NA,TGTGCCAGCAGTTTATGGATCCGACTAGCGGGGGGGTACCAAGAGACCCAGTACTTC,CASSLWIRLAGGYQETQYF
TRBV2,TRBD1,TRBJ1-4,NA,TGTGCCAGTAGTGAGTGGGGGACAGGGGGCGAAAAACTGTTTTTT,CASSEWGTGGEKLFF
TRBV15,NA,TRBJ2-3,NA,TGTGCCACCAGCAGACGGGGGGCCCGCGATACGCAGTATTTT,CATSRRGARDTQYF
TRBV6-5,NA,TRBJ1-1,few,TGTGCCAGCAGTTACTCGTACGACATGAACACTGAAGCTTTCTTT,CASSYSYDMNTEAFF
TRBV3-1/TRBV3-2,TRBD1,TRBJ2-7,NA,TGTGCCAGCAGCCAAGTGGGACAGAGCTCCTACGAGCAGTACTTC,CASSQVGQSSYEQYF
TRBV5-1,TRBD1,TRBJ2-7,NA,TGCGCCAGCAGCGGAACACAGGGGGTGGGCGAGCAGTACTTC,CASSGTQGVGEQYF
TRBV19,NA,TRBJ2-1,NA,TGTGCCAGTTCCTCCGGGCCTCCCCTGAGGGGGAATGAGCAGTTCTTC,CASSSGPPLRGNEQFF
TRBV5-4,TRBD1,TRBJ1-4,NA,TGTGCCAGCAGCACCGGACAGGGAGTATCTAATGAAAAACTGTTTTTT,CASSTGQGVSNEKLFF
TRBV28,TRBD1,TRBJ1-6,once,TGTGCCAGCAGCCGCCCGCAGGGGGCCGGTAATTCACCCCTCCACTTT,CASSRPQGAGNSPLHF
TRBV5-1,TRBD2,TRBJ2-2,NA,TGCGCCAGCAATTTTCGGGAGGGCCATCACACCGGGGAGCTGTTTTTT,CASNFREGHHTGELFF
TRBV3-1/TRBV3-2,NA,TRBJ1-3,NA,TGTGCCAGCAGCCAAGTTTTGGCAGGAGGTGGAAACACCATATATTTT,CASSQVLAGGGNTIYF
TRBV5-6,NA,TRBJ2-2,NA,TGTGCCAGCAGCTTGGGGAGGGGGCCCTCAACCGGGGAGCTGTTTTTT,CASSLGRGPSTGELFF
TRBV12-3/TRBV12-4,NA,TRBJ2-3,NA,TGTGCCAGCAGTTTACGCGCAGATACGCAGTATTTT,CASSLRADTQYF
TRBV14,NA,TRBJ1-3,NA,TGTGCCAGCAGCAACACAGGATTCTCTGGAAACACCATATATTTT,CASSNTGFSGNTIYF
TRBV3-1/TRBV3-2,NA,TRBJ2-1,NA,TGTGCCAGCAGCCAGGCAGGGGGGTACAATGAGCAGTTCTTC,CASSQAGGYNEQFF
TRBV19,NA,TRBJ1-2,NA,TGTGCCAGTAGACGGGAGGGTGGCTACACCTTC,CASRREGGYTF
TRBV29-1,TRBD1,TRBJ1-1,NA,TGCAGCGTGCTAGGAGGGGGCAACACTGAAGCTTTCTTT,CSVLGGGNTEAFF
TRBV5-1,TRBD1,TRBJ2-1,NA,TGCGCCAGCAGCCCGGGACAGGGTTCGGAGTTCTTC,CASSPGQGSEFF
TRBV6-1,NA,TRBJ2-3,NA,TGTGCCAGCAGTGAACTGGGCAGCACAGATACGCAGTATTTT,CASSELGSTDTQYF
TRBV24-1,NA,TRBJ1-2,NA,TGTGCCACCAGTGATCGGACAGACAACTATGGCTACACCTTC,CATSDRTDNYGYTF
TRBV30,TRBD1,TRBJ1-5,NA,TGTGCCTGGGACAGGGGGCCTTATCAGCCCCAGCATTTT,CAWDRGPYQPQHF
TRBV4-1,TRBD1,TRBJ1-4,NA,TGCGCCAGCAGCCAAGGGGGACAGGGGGTCGGAAAACTGTTTTTT,CASSQGGQGVGKLFF
TRBV28,NA,TRBJ2-5,NA,TGTGCCAGCAGTTTAATCAGGGCCTTGGGGGAGACCCAGTACTTC,CASSLIRALGETQYF
TRBV19,NA,TRBJ1-3,NA,TGTGCCAGTAGATCGGGAGGGGCTGGAAACACCATATATTTT,CASRSGGAGNTIYF
TRBV19,TRBD1,TRBJ1-2,NA,TGTGCCAGTAGTTTGAACTCCGGGACAGGGGCTCAGTTCTATGGCTACACCTTC,CASSLNSGTGAQFYGYTF
TRBV5-1,NA,TRBJ2-2,NA,TGCGCCAGCAGCGTACCAGGGGTGAACACCGGGGAGCTGTTTTTT,CASSVPGVNTGELFF
TRBV10-3,NA,TRBJ1-5,NA,TGTGCCATCAGTGAGGGTCAGGGAACCCAGCATTTT,CAISEGQGTQHF
TRBV7-9,NA,TRBJ2-5,NA,TGTGCCAGCAGCTTAACTCTACCCCAAGAGACCCAGTACTTC,CASSLTLPQETQYF
TRBV3-1/TRBV3-2,NA,TRBJ2-1,once,TGTGCCAGCAGCCAAGATCCCAACAGGGAATGGAGCTCCTACAATGAGCAGTTCTTC,CASSQDPNREWSSYNEQFF
TRBV6-1,TRBD2,TRBJ2-7,NA,TGTGCCAGCAGTGAACAGACTAGCGGGAGAGCCGAGCAGTACTTC,CASSEQTSGRAEQYF
TRBV7-2,NA,TRBJ1-2,NA,TGTGCCAGCAGCTCCTACCCTCCCAAGGGAGAGAACTATGGCTACACCTTC,CASSSYPPKGENYGYTF
TRBV2,NA,TRBJ1-5,NA,TGTGCCAGCAGGACACAACATAGCAATCAGCCCCAGCATTTT,CASRTQHSNQPQHF
TRBV28,NA,TRBJ1-1,NA,TGTGCCAGCAGTACCACCCCGAGGACTGAAGCTTTCTTT,CASSTTPRTEAFF
TRBV28,TRBD1,TRBJ2-7,NA,TGTGCCAGCAGAAGCGGGACAGGGGGTTTCTACGAGCAGTACTTC,CASRSGTGGFYEQYF
TRBV5-4,NA,TRBJ2-7,NA,TGTGCCAGCAGCTTTGGGCTCTACGAGCAGTACTTC,CASSFGLYEQYF
TRBV19,TRBD1,TRBJ1-5,NA,TGTGCCAGTAGTATACGGACAGGGACGTACGATCAGCCCCAGCATTTT,CASSIRTGTYDQPQHF
TRBV19,NA,TRBJ1-1,NA,TGTGCCAGTAGAACAACAGGGCGGACTAACACTGAAGCTTTCTTT,CASRTTGRTNTEAFF
TRBV28,NA,TRBJ1-2,NA,TGTGCCAGCAGTTTATCGCGGGGGGGCTATGGCTACACCTTC,CASSLSRGGYGYTF